One TCR beta chain is described in this entry. Generated by immunoSEQ multiplex PCR, the TCRdb table keeps only in-frame clones and is missing some. Among some 89,000 clones listed, approximately 94% were seen once. The sample originates from a study of technical replicates of blood from a handful of donors. The V end lost 0 bases, the J end lost 2 bases, and 13 bases lay between the germline ends. Germline loops: CDR1 MNHEY, CDR2 SMNVEV (reference sequence). This CDR3 contains 16 residues. Sequences were obtained from T cells isolated from PBMCs. The chain joins TRBV27 to TRBJ1-2, with D tentatively TRBD1 (6 bases). This receptor was identified in a human donor in good health. CDR3: CASSLSRQALNYGYTF. In DNA, the CDR3 is TGTGCCAGCAGTTTATCGAGACAGGCTTTGAACTATGGCTACACCTTC.